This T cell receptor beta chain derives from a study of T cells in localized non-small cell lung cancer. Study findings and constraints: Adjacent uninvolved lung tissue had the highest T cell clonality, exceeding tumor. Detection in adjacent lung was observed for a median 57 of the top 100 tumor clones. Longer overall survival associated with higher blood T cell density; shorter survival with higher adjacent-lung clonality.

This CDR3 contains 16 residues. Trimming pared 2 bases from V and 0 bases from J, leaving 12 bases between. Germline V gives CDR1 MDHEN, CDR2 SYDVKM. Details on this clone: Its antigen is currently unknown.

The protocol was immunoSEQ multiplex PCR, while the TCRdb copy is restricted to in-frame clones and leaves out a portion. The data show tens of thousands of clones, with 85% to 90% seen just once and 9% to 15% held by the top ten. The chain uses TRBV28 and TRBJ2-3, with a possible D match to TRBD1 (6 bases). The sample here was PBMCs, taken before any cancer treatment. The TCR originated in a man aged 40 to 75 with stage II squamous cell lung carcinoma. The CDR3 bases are TGTGCCAGCAGTTTAGGATTCGGGACAAGCACAGATACGCAGTATTTT. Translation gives CASSLGFGTSTDTQYF.